These T cell receptor beta chains were read from a single sample in a study of cytomegalovirus exposure and HLA in healthy donors. Only in-frame clones appear in the TCRdb table, and some are missing; sequencing was by immunoSEQ multiplex PCR. The profile shows about 160,000 clones, roughly 84% of them singletons. The sample taken for sequencing was PBMCs. These receptors were taken from a man aged 25-45 years in good health and CMV-seronegative. CDR3s include the opening cysteine and the closing phenylalanine or tryptophan. A D gene is named only where the DNA matches it firmly. Where a row states a size, it is once, few, many or the class of an expanded clone; other rows omit it.

>NA|TRBD1|TRBJ1-5|TRBV28|16
TGTGCCAGCAGTCCATTGACAGGGGGAGCCAATCAGCCCCAGCATTTT
CASSPLTGGANQPQHF
>NA|NA|TRBJ2-5|TRBV28|13
TGTGCCAGCAGTTTAGGAGCGTCTAAGTCCCAGTACTTC
CASSLGASKSQYF
>NA|TRBD2|TRBJ2-1|TRBV27|15
TGTGCCAGCAGCCCCGGGACTAGCGGGTACAATGAGCAGTTCTTC
CASSPGTSGYNEQFF
>NA|NA|TRBJ1-5|TRBV5-8|13
TGTGCCAGCAGCTTGGCCAGTTATCAGCCCCAGCATTTT
CASSLASYQPQHF
>NA|TRBD2|TRBJ2-2|TRBV5-4|17
TGTGCCAGCAGCTTGGAGTCCGGGACTAGCCGCGGCGGGGAGCTGTTTTTT
CASSLESGTSRGGELFF
>NA|TRBD1|TRBJ1-1|TRBV7-2|14
TGTGCCAGCAGCTCGGACAGGGGTCTCACTGAAGCTTTCTTT
CASSSDRGLTEAFF
>NA|NA|TRBJ2-1|TRBV6-5|15
TGTGCCAGCAGCTCCCGATCCGTACGGAGTAATGAGCAGTTCTTC
CASSSRSVRSNEQFF
>NA|NA|TRBJ2-2|TRBV10-3|16
TGTGCCATCAGTGAGTCTTCCGGACATGCCACCGGGGAGCTGTTTTTT
CAISESSGHATGELFF
>NA|TRBD1|TRBJ1-3|TRBV7-6|16
TGTGCCAGCAGCTTAGCGCCGGGACAGTCTGGAAACACCATATATTTT
CASSLAPGQSGNTIYF
>NA|NA|TRBJ2-5|TRBV14|17
TGTGCCAGCAGCCAATCGAGGGTGGGTCTACTAGGAGAGACCCAGTACTTC
CASSQSRVGLLGETQYF
>NA|NA|TRBJ2-3|TRBV7-3|14
TGTGCCAGCAGCCGTCGGGGGAACACAGATACGCAGTATTTT
CASSRRGNTDTQYF
>NA|TRBD2|TRBJ2-7|TRBV4-3|15
TGCGCCAGCAGCCGAACTAGCGTTAGCTCCTACGAGCAGTACTTC
CASSRTSVSSYEQYF
>NA|NA|TRBJ2-7|TRBV2|15
TGTGCCAGCAGTGAATGGGCGACCGACTCCTACGAGCAGTACTTC
CASSEWATDSYEQYF
>NA|TRBD1|TRBJ2-2|TRBV2|15
TGTGCCAGCAGTGAAACAGGGGTGGGGACCGGGGAGCTGTTTTTT
CASSETGVGTGELFF
>NA|TRBD2|TRBJ2-3|TRBV9|17
TGTGCCAGCAGCCCCCGACTAGCGGTCTTTAGCACAGATACGCAGTATTTT
CASSPRLAVFSTDTQYF
>few|TRBD1|TRBJ1-3|TRBV5-1|16
TGCGCCAGCAGCTTGGCAGCGCGACAGGGGGCAAACACCATATATTTT
CASSLAARQGANTIYF
>NA|TRBD1|TRBJ2-3|TRBV27|19
TGTGCCAGCAGTGTAAAACCTCATCAGGGGACAGGGCGCACAGATACGCAGTATTTT
CASSVKPHQGTGRTDTQYF
>once|NA|TRBJ2-4|TRBV27|14
TGTGCCAGCAGTTTTCGTCAGGGCTTAAACATTCAGTACTTC
CASSFRQGLNIQYF
>NA|TRBD2|TRBJ2-3|TRBV28|18
TGTGCCAGCAGTTTCCCCCGACTAGCGGCTTCTAGCACAGATACGCAGTATTTT
CASSFPRLAASSTDTQYF
>NA|TRBD1|TRBJ1-2|TRBV5-6|15
TGTGCCAGCAGCTTGGAAGGAGGACAGGGATATGGCTACACCTTC
CASSLEGGQGYGYTF
>NA|NA|TRBJ1-2|TRBV14|14
TGTGCCAGCAGCCAAACGGGAGTATCCTATGGCTACACCTTC
CASSQTGVSYGYTF
>NA|TRBD2|TRBJ2-1|TRBV11-2|19
TGTGCCAGCAGCTCGCCGGGACTAGCGGGATTGGCCTCCTACAATGAGCAGTTCTTC
CASSSPGLAGLASYNEQFF
>NA|TRBD1|TRBJ2-4|TRBV5-1|20
TGCGCCAGCAGCTTTACCCCCGGGACAGGGGGTGAGGTAGCCAAAAACATTCAGTACTTC
CASSFTPGTGGEVAKNIQYF
>NA|TRBD1|TRBJ2-7|TRBV4-1|15
TGCGCCAGCAGCCAAGTGGACAGGGGGACCTACGAGCAGTACTTC
CASSQVDRGTYEQYF
>NA|TRBD1|TRBJ2-7|TRBV25-1|13
TGTGCCAGCAGGGGGACAGGGGTAAACGAGCAGTACTTC
CASRGTGVNEQYF
>NA|NA|TRBJ2-2|TRBV7-9|17
TGTGCCAGCAGCCTGGGGCGGGACAGCTCTCCCGACGGGGAGCTGTTTTTT
CASSLGRDSSPDGELFF
>NA|NA|TRBJ1-1|TRBV29-1|14
TGCAGCGTTGATTATACAGGGATGAACACTGAAGCTTTCTTT
CSVDYTGMNTEAFF
>NA|NA|TRBJ2-7|TRBV18|12
TGTGCCAGCTCACCAGACTTTGGGGAGCAGTACTTC
CASSPDFGEQYF
>NA|TRBD1|TRBJ1-2|TRBV14|17
TGTGCCAGCAGCCCACTTGCCGGGACAGGCACATACTATGGCTACACCTTC
CASSPLAGTGTYYGYTF
>NA|NA|TRBJ2-5|TRBV9|14
TGTGCCAGCAGCGCACACAGGAGCCGGGAGACCCAGTACTTC
CASSAHRSRETQYF
>once|TRBD2|TRBJ2-1|TRBV18|15
TGTGCCAGCTCAGTAGCGGGAGGACCCCACAATGAGCAGTTCTTC
CASSVAGGPHNEQFF
>NA|TRBD2|TRBJ2-7|TRBV11-2|18
TGTGCCAGCAGCTTAGACGCCGGGACTAGCGCCCTATCCTACGAGCAGTACTTC
CASSLDAGTSALSYEQYF
>NA|NA|TRBJ2-1|TRBV7-8|14
TGTGCCAGCAGCCCAATAGCAGCTGGTGGTGAGCAGTTCTTC
CASSPIAAGGEQFF
>NA|NA|TRBJ1-2|TRBV7-2|16
TGTGCCAGCAGCTTAGGTATCGCGAGGAGGGAGGGTGGCTACACCTTC
CASSLGIARREGGYTF
>NA|TRBD2|TRBJ2-7|TRBV5-6|16
TGTGCCAGCAGCCGGACTAGCGGGAGGATAAGGTACGAGCAGTACTTC
CASSRTSGRIRYEQYF
>NA|NA|TRBJ1-1|TRBV5-4|17
TGTGCCAGCAGCTTGGGGCCAGGAGGGCTGGTGAACACTGAAGCTTTCTTT
CASSLGPGGLVNTEAFF
>few|NA|TRBJ2-1|TRBV9|17
TGTGCCAGCAGCGTAGGAGGGTCGGCTAGCGTTAACAATGAGCAGTTCTTC
CASSVGGSASVNNEQFF
>NA|NA|TRBJ1-1|TRBV5-4|16
TGTGCCAGCACCATGGTGGGACAAGGGTGGAACACTGAAGCTTTCTTT
CASTMVGQGWNTEAFF
>NA|TRBD1|TRBJ2-1|TRBV10-3|19
TGTGCCATCAGTGTCTTAGGACAGGGGGGGTCCAGCTCCTACAATGAGCAGTTCTTC
CAISVLGQGGSSSYNEQFF
>NA|NA|TRBJ1-2|TRBV29-1|12
TGCAGCGTTTCGGTTGGAGGGTCTGGCTACACCTTC
CSVSVGGSGYTF
>NA|TRBD1|TRBJ1-4|TRBV5-1|16
TGCGCCAGCTCGGACAGGGGAACGGTTACTAATGAAAAACTGTTTTTT
CASSDRGTVTNEKLFF
>NA|NA|TRBJ2-2|TRBV9|13
TGTGCCAGCAGCGTAGTTCTTTCCGGGGAGCTGTTTTTT
CASSVVLSGELFF
>NA|NA|TRBJ1-6|TRBV5-6|14
TGTGCCAGCAGCTTTACAGGTTCTAATTCACCCCTCCACTTT
CASSFTGSNSPLHF
>NA|NA|TRBJ2-5|TRBV21-1|15
TGTGCCAGCAGCAAAGAAGAGCGACCCCAAGAGACCCAGTACTTC
CASSKEERPQETQYF
>NA|TRBD1|TRBJ2-1|TRBV27|17
TGTGCCAGCAGTTTACACGACAGGGTAGAATTGTACAATGAGCAGTTCTTC
CASSLHDRVELYNEQFF